This T cell receptor beta chain emerged from a study of beta chain features in type 1 diabetes. The study, taken as a whole, reports: In every one of the four CD4+ subsets, TCRB CDR3s were moderately but significantly shorter in Type 1 diabetes patients. Sampled from patients, naive, central memory and Treg TCRB repertoires appeared more similar than those sampled from healthy donors.

The whole isolated RNA underwent reverse transcription, so sequencing captured expressed TCRB transcripts. Generated by immunoSEQ multiplex PCR, the TCRdb table keeps only in-frame clones and is missing some. The sample lists almost 350,000 clones, roughly 8% seen once, with around 0.44% in the top ten. The authors took one heparinised blood draw, averaging around 120 mL, from each donor. This clone has a handful of counts. Its target is not known. The receptor comes from a woman aged 18-29 years in good health. The sequenced material came from central memory CD4+ T cells from blood.

As DNA, the CDR3 is TGTGCTAGTGTTTGTTTTGCGTGGGGCACAGATACGCAGTATTTT. Protein: CASVCFAWGTDTQYF. This chain joins TRBV12-5 and TRBJ2-3, with D unresolved. The germline V gene has CDR1 LGHNT and CDR2 FRNRAP. V was shortened by 7 bases and J by 1 base, with 15 bases between the two germline ends. The CDR3 consists of 15 residues.